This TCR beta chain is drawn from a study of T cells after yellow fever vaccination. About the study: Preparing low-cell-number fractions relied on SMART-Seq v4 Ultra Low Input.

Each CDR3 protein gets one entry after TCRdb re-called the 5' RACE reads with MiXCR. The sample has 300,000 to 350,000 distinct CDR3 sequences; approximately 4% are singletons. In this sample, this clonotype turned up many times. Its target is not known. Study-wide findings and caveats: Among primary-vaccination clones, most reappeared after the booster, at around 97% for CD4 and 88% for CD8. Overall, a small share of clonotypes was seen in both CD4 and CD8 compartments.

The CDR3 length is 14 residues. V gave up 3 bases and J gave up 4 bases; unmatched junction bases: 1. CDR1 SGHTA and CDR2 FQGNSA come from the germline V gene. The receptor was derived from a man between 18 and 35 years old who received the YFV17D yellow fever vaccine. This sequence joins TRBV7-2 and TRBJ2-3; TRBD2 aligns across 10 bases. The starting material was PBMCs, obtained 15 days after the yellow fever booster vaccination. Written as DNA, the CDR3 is TGTGCCAGCAGCTTTGGACTAGCGGCAGATACGCAGTATTTT. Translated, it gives CASSFGLAADTQYF.